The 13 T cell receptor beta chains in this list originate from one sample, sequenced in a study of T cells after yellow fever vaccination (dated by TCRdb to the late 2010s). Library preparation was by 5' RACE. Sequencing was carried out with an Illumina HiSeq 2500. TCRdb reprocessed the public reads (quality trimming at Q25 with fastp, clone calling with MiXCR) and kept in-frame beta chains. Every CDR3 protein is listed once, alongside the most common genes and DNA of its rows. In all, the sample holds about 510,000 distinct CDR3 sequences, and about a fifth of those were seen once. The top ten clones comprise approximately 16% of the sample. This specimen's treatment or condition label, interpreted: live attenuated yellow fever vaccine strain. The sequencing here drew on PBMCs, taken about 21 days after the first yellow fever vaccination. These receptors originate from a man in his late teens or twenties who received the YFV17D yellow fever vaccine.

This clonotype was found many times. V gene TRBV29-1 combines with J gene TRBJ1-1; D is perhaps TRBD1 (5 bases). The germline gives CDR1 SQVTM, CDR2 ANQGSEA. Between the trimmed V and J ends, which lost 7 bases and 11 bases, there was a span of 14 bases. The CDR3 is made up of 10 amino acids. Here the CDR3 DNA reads TGCAGCGGGGGAGAGGGGAACGCTTTCTTT. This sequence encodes CSGGEGNAFF.

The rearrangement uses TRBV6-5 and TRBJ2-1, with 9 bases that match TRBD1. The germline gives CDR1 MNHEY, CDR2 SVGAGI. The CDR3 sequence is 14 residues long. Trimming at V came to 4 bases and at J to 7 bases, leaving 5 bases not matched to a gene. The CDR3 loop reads CASSSDRGRNEQFF. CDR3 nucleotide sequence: TGTGCCAGCAGTTCGGACAGGGGCCGAAATGAGCAGTTCTTC.

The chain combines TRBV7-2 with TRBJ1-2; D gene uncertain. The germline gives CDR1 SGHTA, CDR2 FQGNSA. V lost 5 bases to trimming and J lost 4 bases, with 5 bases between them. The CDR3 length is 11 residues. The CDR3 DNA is TGTGCCAGCAGCAGAATCTATGGCTACACCTTC. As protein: CASSRIYGYTF.

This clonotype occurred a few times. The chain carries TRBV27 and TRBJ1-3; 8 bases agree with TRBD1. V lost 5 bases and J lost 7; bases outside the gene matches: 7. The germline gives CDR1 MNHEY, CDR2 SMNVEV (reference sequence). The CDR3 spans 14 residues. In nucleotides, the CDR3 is TGTGCCAGCAGTCAGGCAGGGGGCGTGAACACCATATATTTT. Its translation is CASSQAGGVNTIYF.

This chain's CDR3 is CASSLVLYGSSYEQYF. CDR3 in DNA: TGTGCCAGCAGCTTAGTGTTGTACGGAAGCTCCTACGAGCAGTACTTC. The chain uses TRBV7-9 and TRBJ2-7; D gene uncertain. Germline values: CDR1 SEHNR, CDR2 FQNEAQ (reference sequence). The CDR3 is made up of 16 amino acids. Between the trimmed V and J ends, which lost 1 base and 0 bases, there was a span of 13 bases.

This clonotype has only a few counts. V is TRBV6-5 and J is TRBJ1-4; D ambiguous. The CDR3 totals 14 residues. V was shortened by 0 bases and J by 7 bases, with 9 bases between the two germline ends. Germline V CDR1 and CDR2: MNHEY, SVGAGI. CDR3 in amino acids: CASSYSEGFEKLFF. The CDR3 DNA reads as TGTGCCAGCAGTTACTCAGAAGGATTTGAAAAACTGTTTTTT.

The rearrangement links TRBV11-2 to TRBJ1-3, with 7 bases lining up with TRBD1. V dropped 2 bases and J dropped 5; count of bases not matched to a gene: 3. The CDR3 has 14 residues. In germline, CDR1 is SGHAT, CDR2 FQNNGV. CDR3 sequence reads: CASSLQGERNTIYF. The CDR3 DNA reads TGTGCCAGCAGCTTACAGGGGGAAAGAAACACCATATATTTT.

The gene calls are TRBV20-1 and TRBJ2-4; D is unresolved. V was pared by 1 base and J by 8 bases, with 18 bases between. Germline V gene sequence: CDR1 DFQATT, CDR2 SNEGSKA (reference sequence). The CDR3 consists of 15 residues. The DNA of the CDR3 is TGCAGTGCTAGAGTGGCCCCGTGGGGAACAGACATTCAGTACTTC. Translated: CSARVAPWGTDIQYF.

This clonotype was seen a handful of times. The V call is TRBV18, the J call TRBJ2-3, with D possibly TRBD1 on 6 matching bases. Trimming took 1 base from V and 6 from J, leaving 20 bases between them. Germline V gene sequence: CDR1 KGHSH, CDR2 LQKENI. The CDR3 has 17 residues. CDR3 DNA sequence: TGTGCCAGCTCACCACGGTTATACAGGGAGACGGGGGATACGCAGTATTTT. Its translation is CASSPRLYRETGDTQYF.

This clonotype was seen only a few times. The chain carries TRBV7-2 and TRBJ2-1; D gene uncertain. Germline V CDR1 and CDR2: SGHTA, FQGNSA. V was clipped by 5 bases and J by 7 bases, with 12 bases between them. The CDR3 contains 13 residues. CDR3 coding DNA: TGTGCCAGCAGCCTGAAAAGAGAAAATGAGCAGTTCTTC. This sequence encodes CASSLKRENEQFF.

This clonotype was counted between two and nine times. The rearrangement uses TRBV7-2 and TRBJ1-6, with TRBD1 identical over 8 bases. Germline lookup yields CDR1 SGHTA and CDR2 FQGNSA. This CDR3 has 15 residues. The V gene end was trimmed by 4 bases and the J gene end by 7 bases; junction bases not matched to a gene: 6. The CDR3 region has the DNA TGTGCCAGCAGCTCTCGGGACAGGCAGAATTCACCCCTCCACTTT. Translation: CASSSRDRQNSPLHF.

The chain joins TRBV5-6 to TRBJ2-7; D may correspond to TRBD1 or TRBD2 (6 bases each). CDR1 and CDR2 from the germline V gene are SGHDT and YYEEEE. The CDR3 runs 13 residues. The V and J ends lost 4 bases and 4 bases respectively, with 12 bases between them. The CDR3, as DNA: TGTGCCAGCAGCCGGGGGCGGGGATACGAGCAGTACGTC. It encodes CASSRGRGYEQYV.

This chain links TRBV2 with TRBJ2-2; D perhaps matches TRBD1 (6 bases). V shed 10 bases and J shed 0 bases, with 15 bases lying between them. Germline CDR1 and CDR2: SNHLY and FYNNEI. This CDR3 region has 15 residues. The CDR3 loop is CATLSGTTNTGELFF. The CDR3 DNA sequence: TGTGCCACACTATCCGGGACAACGAACACCGGGGAGCTGTTTTTT.